This T cell receptor (beta chain) emerged from a study of regulatory T cells in long-lasting Graves disease. Study results and limitations: Gene preferences differed: TRBV28, TRBJ1-2, TRBJ2-5 in persistent cases.

The TCR beta library used iRepertoire HTBI primers with Arm-PCR amplification of CDR3. MiXCR, run by TCRdb on the multiplex PCR reads, gives a single entry per CDR3 protein. The repertoire holds about half a million distinct CDR3 sequences, with around 12% as singletons. The CDR3 totals 12 residues. Germline loops: CDR1 KGHSH, CDR2 LQKENI. V lost 3 bases and J 4 bases, leaving 5 bases between the germline ends. Regarding time point: newly diagnosed GD, antithyroid drugs for less than 3 months. There was RNA extracted from PBMCs, and the TCR library was made from it. As a group, patients came from one endocrinology department in Xi'an, China. This clonotype was seen at least ten times. Its antigen is currently unknown. The same sample was also studied in work on T cells in Graves' hyperthyroidism and ophthalmopathy. From that study: Researchers ran a first-round RT-PCR on the TCR CDR3 using the HTBI primer set. Expanded thyroid clonotypes (above 0.001) were mostly also found in blood.

The V gene is TRBV18, the J gene TRBJ2-3; D not resolved. This material consisted of peripheral blood mononuclear cells (PBMCs), taken at new diagnosis, from a patient treated with antithyroid drugs. The TCR comes from a woman in her 30s with Graves disease. Here the CDR3 DNA reads TGTGCCAGCTCACCCCTAGCAGATACGCAGTATTTT. Translated: CASSPLADTQYF.